The clone carrying this T cell receptor (beta chain) has just a few counts. Per the germline V gene, CDR1 is MNHEY and CDR2 is SVGAGI. Trimming took off 6 bases at V and 0 bases at J, with 18 bases between the two ends. The CDR3 is 17 residues long. TCRdb reprocessed the 5' RACE reads with MiXCR, giving one entry per CDR3 protein. The table includes hundreds of thousands of distinct CDR3 sequences, around a sixth detected once. The sample comes from a study of T-cell memory formation after mild COVID-19. The material sequenced was PBMCs or a T cell subset sorted from them (not recorded which). The source of this sequence is an adult woman who had mild COVID-19 (a few samples of this study predate the infection). Cell type and time point are not known. V gene TRBV6-5 combines with J gene TRBJ1-3, with no clear D. CDR3 sequence reads: CASSFSGPLPSGNTIYF. The DNA of the CDR3 is TGTGCCAGCAGCTTTTCCGGGCCTCTACCCTCTGGAAACACCATATATTTT.